One sample yielded the 13 T cell receptor beta chains listed below, sequenced in a study of vaccination effects on CD4 cells after COVID-19 (dated by TCRdb to between 2021 and 2023). To prepare the library, the immunoSEQ multiplex PCR assay was applied. In TCRdb, the immuneACCESS table is reduced to in-frame sequences with V and J assigned. These tables do not hold every clone; where another copy was compared, an unresolved V gene accounts for under half, and the others remain unexplained. Present in this sample are tens of thousands of clones, about 70% of which were seen just once. The top ten constitute 4% to 4.5% of the sample. After more than nine days of culture, CD4+ T cells were isolated with the EasySep CD4+ T cell isolation kit. These receptors' targets are unknown. The starting material was CD4+ T cells from PBMCs cultured without peptide, obtained before COVID-19 vaccination. All receptors come from a human donor who received a COVID-19 vaccine.

This clone was found a few times. This chain connects TRBV27 to TRBJ1-2, with a tentative D call TRBD1 (6 bases). Germline loops: CDR1 MNHEY, CDR2 SMNVEV (reference sequence). The CDR3 totals 17 residues. Trimming left V 4 bases short and J 0 bases short, with 18 bases between. CDR3 bases: TGTGCCAGCAGTTCCGGACCGGGAGGGGGTACTAACTATGGCTACACCTTC. This encodes CASSSGPGGGTNYGYTF.

The rearrangement joins TRBV7-9 to TRBJ1-2; D perhaps matches TRBD1 (6 bases). This CDR3 contains 12 residues. Germline assignment: CDR1 SEHNR and CDR2 FQNEAQ (reference sequence). The ends were cut back, 3 bases at V and 8 bases at J, with 10 bases in the middle. CDR3 DNA: TGTGCCAGCAGCTTTGACAGGCGCGGCTACACCTTC. As protein: CASSFDRRGYTF.

This clone was detected once. V and J are TRBV5-6 and TRBJ2-7, with D possibly matching TRBD1 (6 bases). Trimming left V 5 bases short and J 2 bases short, with 17 bases between. Per germline, CDR1 SGHDT and CDR2 YYEEEE. CDR3 size: 15 residues. The DNA for the CDR3 is TGTGCCAGCAGAATCAATCAGGGGATCCCCTACGAGCAGTACTTC. Translated: CASRINQGIPYEQYF. Full variable domain (remainder filled in from reference TRBV5-6 and TRBJ2-7): DAGVTQSPTHLIKTRGQQVTLRCSPKSGHDTVSWYQQALGQGPQFIFQYYEEEERQRGNFPDRFSGHQFPNYSSELNVNALLLGDSALYLCASRINQGIPYEQYFGPGTRLTVT.

The V gene is TRBV11-3, the J gene TRBJ1-6; no reliable D call. The CDR3 loop spans 13 amino acids. V was trimmed by 2 bases and J by 6 bases, leaving 5 bases between them. Germline V CDR1 and CDR2: SGHNT, YENEEA. CDR3 nucleotide sequence: TGTGCCAGCAGCTTATCGCCTAATTCACCCCTCCACTTT. Amino acids: CASSLSPNSPLHF.

Only a few counts were recorded for this clone. The chain couples TRBV29-1 to TRBJ1-5; D perhaps matches TRBD1 (5 bases). CDR1 is SQVTM and CDR2 is ANQGSEA in the germline V gene. The V gene lost 4 bases and the J gene lost 3 bases, with 10 bases spanning the gap. This CDR3 region has 13 residues. The CDR3 bases are TGCAGCGTTGTCTGGGGGTACAATCAGCCCCAGCATTTT. It codes for CSVVWGYNQPQHF.

The CDR3 spells CASRPGQANTGELFF. CDR3 DNA: TGCGCCAGCAGACCCGGACAGGCAAACACCGGGGAGCTGTTTTTT. The J gene is TRBJ2-2, the V gene TRBV5-1, with 7 bases that match TRBD1. Germline V CDR1 and CDR2: SGHRS, YFSETQ. V lost 5 bases to trimming and J lost 2 bases; unmatched junction nucleotides: 6. There are 15 residues in the CDR3.

This sequence joins TRBV6-5 and TRBJ1-3; D is perhaps TRBD1 (6 bases). The V gene's germline CDR1 is MNHEY and CDR2 SVGAGI. V was trimmed by 7 bases and J by 4 bases, leaving 11 bases between them. The CDR3 is 13 amino acids. CDR3 in DNA: TGTGCCAGCACAATGAGGGGGGGAAACACCATATATTTT. It encodes CASTMRGGNTIYF.

The V call is TRBV27, the J call TRBJ2-7; D perhaps matches TRBD1 (6 bases). The germline V gene has CDR1 MNHEY and CDR2 SMNVEV (reference sequence). The CDR3 sequence is 14 residues long. V shed 2 bases and J shed 4 bases, with 12 bases lying between them. The CDR3 reads CASSLMDRTYEQYF. CDR3 coding DNA: TGTGCCAGCAGTTTAATGGACAGAACGTACGAGCAGTACTTC.

The gene calls are TRBV11-2 and TRBJ2-3, with TRBD2 as a possible D gene (5 bases). Germline V gives CDR1 SGHAT, CDR2 FQNNGV. V lost 0 bases, J lost 0 bases, and 7 bases lay in between. The CDR3 runs to 15 residues. CDR3 amino acids: CASSLEAVSTDTQYF. The CDR3 DNA reads as TGTGCCAGCAGCTTAGAAGCGGTTAGCACAGATACGCAGTATTTT.

The chain has TRBV4-1 and TRBJ1-4, with TRBD1 identical over 7 bases. The V gene's germline CDR1 is MGHRA and CDR2 YSYEKL. The J segment lost 4 bases and the V segment lost 2 bases, leaving 7 bases of the junction unmatched. This CDR3 comprises 16 residues. CDR3 in DNA: TGCGCCAGCAGCCAAAGTCCGGGACAGCGTAATGAAAAACTGTTTTTT. This gives the protein CASSQSPGQRNEKLFF.

This clone was observed a few times. The gene calls are TRBV6-4 and TRBJ2-3; 10 nucleotides align to TRBD2. V shed 2 bases, J shed 4 bases, and the junction held 6 bases outside the gene matches. The CDR3 spans 16 residues. CDR1 is MRHNA and CDR2 is SNTAGT in the germline V gene. This CDR3 is CASSDGAGGPSDTQYF. The CDR3 DNA reads TGTGCCAGCAGTGACGGAGCGGGGGGGCCATCAGATACGCAGTATTTT.

V is TRBV12-3 or TRBV12-4 and J is TRBJ1-2; D unresolved. The length of the CDR3 is 12 residues. Trimming stripped 6 bases from V and 10 bases from J, with 15 bases between. The CDR3: CASSPGMVDYTF. DNA of the CDR3: TGTGCCAGCAGCCCCGGGATGGTCGACTACACCTTC.

This clone appeared a single time. The J gene is TRBJ1-1, the V gene TRBV10-2; D is possibly TRBD1 (6 bases). Germline V gene lookup returns CDR1 WSHSY and CDR2 SAAADI. With 6 bases removed from V and 2 bases from J, the gap between germline ends came to 13 bases. This CDR3 is built from 14 residues. The CDR3 bases are TGCGCCAGCAGGGGACAACCCTCAAACACTGAAGCTTTCTTT. The encoded protein is CASRGQPSNTEAFF.